One sample yielded the 18 T cell receptor beta chains listed below, sequenced in a study of cytomegalovirus exposure and HLA in healthy donors. Assay: immunoSEQ multiplex PCR; the TCRdb copy retains only in-frame clones and omits some. Of a few hundred thousand clones in the sample, roughly 84% were seen once. Sequencing was done on a sample of PBMCs. Receptors originate from a woman aged 25 to 39 in good health and CMV-seropositive.

This clone occurred a few times. V and J are TRBV27 and TRBJ1-5; TRBD1 is a possible D gene (5 bases). The CDR3 length is 13 residues. Germline CDR1 MNHEY, CDR2 SMNVEV (reference sequence). V shed 0 bases and J shed 9 bases, with 9 bases lying between them. The CDR3 loop reads CASSLSGHLPQHF. CDR3 DNA sequence: TGTGCCAGCAGTTTATCTGGACACCTGCCCCAGCATTTT.

This chain uses TRBV25-1 with TRBJ2-3; D gene ambiguous. From germline, CDR1 is MGHDK and CDR2 SYGVNS. Deletions cut 3 bases from V and 4 bases from J, with 11 bases between. There are 14 residues in the CDR3. CDR3 loop: CASSDIGVADTQYF. The CDR3 bases are TGTGCCAGCAGTGATATTGGGGTGGCAGATACGCAGTATTTT.

This clone was counted between two and nine times. The V and J genes are TRBV28 and TRBJ1-1; D may be TRBD1 (5 bases). Germline CDR1 MDHEN, CDR2 SYDVKM. The CDR3 spans 14 residues. Trimming stripped 7 bases from V and 2 bases from J, with 14 bases between. The CDR3 region is CASISRGTNTEAFF. As DNA, the CDR3 is TGTGCCAGCATCTCGAGGGGAACAAACACTGAAGCTTTCTTT.

The CDR3 nucleotides are TGTGCCAGCAGTTTGGGGAACATTCAGTACTTC. It yields the protein CASSLGNIQYF. The V and J genes are TRBV27 and TRBJ2-4; no clear D gene. Germline-derived CDR1 and CDR2 are MNHEY and SMNVEV (reference sequence). The CDR3 is 11 amino acids. The ends were cut back, 3 bases at V and 7 bases at J, with 4 bases in the middle.

The chain links TRBV4-1 to TRBJ1-2; D might be TRBD1 (5 bases). Trimming left V 4 bases short and J 2 bases short, with 11 bases between. The CDR3 consists of 14 residues. Germline CDR1 reads MGHRA; CDR2 reads YSYEKL. This CDR3 is CASSPQGLNYGYTF. In DNA, the CDR3 is TGCGCCAGCAGCCCCCAGGGCCTAAACTATGGCTACACCTTC.

The rearrangement uses TRBV4-1 and TRBJ2-7; no clear D gene. CDR1 MGHRA and CDR2 YSYEKL come from the germline V gene. CDR3 length: 15 amino acids. Trimming cost V 1 base and J 2 bases, with 12 bases left between them. The CDR3 DNA reads as TGCGCCAGCAGCCAAGTACAGAAAGAACCCTACGAGCAGTACTTC. This gives the protein CASSQVQKEPYEQYF.

This chain connects TRBV27 to TRBJ1-2; D might be TRBD1 (6 bases). The V gene lost 7 bases and the J gene lost 2 bases, with 14 bases spanning the gap. CDR3 length: 14 amino acids. Germline CDR1 MNHEY, CDR2 SMNVEV (reference sequence). The CDR3 sequence is CASKGTSGNYGYTF. CDR3 nucleotide sequence: TGTGCCAGCAAGGGGACAAGCGGGAACTATGGCTACACCTTC.

This chain links TRBV6-5 with TRBJ1-1; D gene unclear. V was shortened by 2 bases and J by 7 bases, with 8 bases between the two germline ends. The germline CDR1 and CDR2 sequences are MNHEY and SVGAGI. There are 12 residues in the CDR3. The CDR3 nucleotides read TGTGCCAGCAGTTACCCGGCGAGTGAAGCTTTCTTT. It is translated as CASSYPASEAFF.

The chain is built from TRBV29-1 and TRBJ1-1; 9 bases map to TRBD1. Germline V CDR1 and CDR2: SQVTM, ANQGSEA. This CDR3 region has 11 residues. V lost 4 bases and J lost 8; bases outside the gene matches: 2. For the CDR3, the DNA is TGCAGCGTTGTCGGGACAGGGGAAGCTTTCTTT. Translation gives CSVVGTGEAFF.

This chain connects TRBV7-9 to TRBJ1-4; D not resolved. The CDR3 extends over 13 amino acids. The germline V gene encodes CDR1 SEHNR and CDR2 FQNEAQ (reference sequence). V dropped 6 bases and J dropped 5 bases, with 10 bases sitting between them. The CDR3 DNA reads TGTGCCAGCAGTCGATCGGGAAATGAAAAACTGTTTTTT. Translating gives CASSRSGNEKLFF. Based on the CDR3 plus reference TRBV7-9 and TRBJ1-4, the full variable domain is DTGVSQNPRHKITKRGQNVTFRCDPISEHNRLYWYRQTLGQGPEFLTYFQNEAQLEKSRLLSDRFSAERPKGSFSTLEIQRTEQGDSAMYLCASSRSGNEKLFFGSGTQLSVL.

The chain employs TRBV29-1 and TRBJ2-7, with 9 bases fitting TRBD1. V gave up 6 bases and J gave up 6 bases; unmatched junction bases: 12. In germline, CDR1 is SQVTM, CDR2 ANQGSEA. The CDR3 runs to 14 residues. This CDR3 is CSVISRDRVTEQYF. CDR3 in DNA: TGCAGCGTAATATCCCGGGACAGGGTTACCGAGCAGTACTTC.

As DNA, the CDR3 is TGTGCCAGCAGCGACTGGAGTGGCTACACCTTC. It codes for CASSDWSGYTF. This chain joins TRBV6-5 and TRBJ1-2; no definite D call. The CDR3 loop spans 11 amino acids. The germline V gene encodes CDR1 MNHEY and CDR2 SVGAGI. V lost 6 bases and J 7 bases, leaving 9 bases between the germline ends.

With regard to this clone: Other DNA sequences in the sample encode the same CDR3. The chain employs TRBV5-4 and TRBJ2-7; D not resolved. V gave up 4 bases and J gave up 3 bases, with 8 bases separating them. Germline V gene data show CDR1 as SGHNT and CDR2 as YYREEE (reference sequence). The CDR3 length is 12 residues. CDR3 sequence: CASSPDGYEQYF. Here the CDR3 DNA reads TGTGCCAGCAGCCCGGACGGCTACGAGCAGTACTTC. Full variable domain (rest looked up from reference TRBV5-4 and TRBJ2-7): ETGVTQSPTHLIKTRGQQVTLRCSSQSGHNTVSWYQQALGQGPQFIFQYYREEENGRGNFPPRFSGLQFPNYSSELNVNALELDDSALYLCASSPDGYEQYFGPGTRLTVT.

The gene calls are TRBV5-4 and TRBJ2-3; 14 bases are shared with TRBD2. From germline, CDR1 is SGHNT and CDR2 YYREEE (reference sequence). Trimming cost V 6 bases and J 3 bases; bases outside gene matches: 6. This CDR3 is built from 16 residues. The CDR3 DNA sequence: TGTGCCAGCAACGGACTAGCGGGAGGTGGGACAGATACGCAGTATTTT. The encoded protein is CASNGLAGGGTDTQYF.

V gene TRBV4-1 combines with J gene TRBJ2-1; 11 nucleotides match TRBD2. CDR1 is MGHRA, CDR2 YSYEKL, per germline. This CDR3 contains 17 residues. V gave up 3 bases and J gave up 11 bases; unmatched junction bases: 15. CDR3 residues: CASSQPVSGRAGYQQFF. In DNA form, the CDR3 reads TGCGCCAGCAGCCAGCCCGTTAGCGGGAGGGCCGGGTACCAGCAGTTCTTC.

This clone was seen a few times. Other DNA sequences in the same sample also yield this CDR3. The chain couples TRBV30 to TRBJ1-1; no reliable D call. Germline V lookup: CDR1 GTSNPN, CDR2 SVGIG (reference sequence). V was pared by 0 bases and J by 0 bases, with 2 bases between. The CDR3 covers 12 residues. CDR3 in amino acids: CAWSVLNTEAFF. CDR3 coding DNA: TGTGCCTGGAGTGTATTGAACACTGAAGCTTTCTTT. The variable domain in full, completed from reference TRBV30 and TRBJ1-1, reads SQTIHQWPATLVQPVGSPLSLECTVEGTSNPNLYWYRQAAGRGLQLLFYSVGIGQISSEVPQNLSASRPQDRQFILSSKKLLLSDSGFYLCAWSVLNTEAFFGQGTRLTVV.

This rearrangement joins TRBV30 to TRBJ1-5; D gene ambiguous. The V end was cut by 0 bases, the J end by 4 bases, with 7 bases between. There are 13 residues in the CDR3. Germline assignment: CDR1 GTSNPN and CDR2 SVGIG (reference sequence). The CDR3 is CAWSVRENQPQHF. The CDR3 region has the DNA TGTGCCTGGAGTGTGAGGGAGAATCAGCCCCAGCATTTT.

Only a few counts were recorded for this clone. DNA for the CDR3: TGTGCCAGCAAAGGTAGCGGGAGAAATGAGCAGTTCTTC. It is translated as CASKGSGRNEQFF. This sequence joins TRBV14 and TRBJ2-1, with 9 bases that match TRBD2. This CDR3 region has 13 residues. V lost 7 bases to trimming and J lost 7 bases; unmatched junction nucleotides: 5. Germline CDR1 and CDR2: SGHDN and FVKESK.